These 25 T cell receptor beta chains originate from one sample sequenced in a study of shared clonotypes between healthy human individuals. Sequencing was performed with immunoSEQ multiplex PCR; in TCRdb, only in-frame clones are kept and a portion is missing. The sample yields about 2.3 million clones, 92% seen once. Sequencing was carried out using naive CD4+ T cells from PBMCs. The sample's subset: CD45RA+ positively selected. Every receptor here comes from a man aged 18 to 29 in good health. Some clones in this sample may be carry-over from other donors' samples.

The chain is built from TRBV15 and TRBJ1-4; a possible D gene is TRBD1 (5 bases). The CDR3 length is 15 residues. The ends were cut back, 1 base at V and 8 bases at J, with 14 bases in the middle. Germline V gene lookup returns CDR1 LNHNV and CDR2 YYDKDF (reference sequence). CDR3 nucleotides: TGTGCCACCAGCAGAGGGGGCAATACGAACGAAAAACTGTTTTTT. Encoded protein: CATSRGGNTNEKLFF.

J is TRBJ2-2 and V is TRBV10-2; D is perhaps TRBD1 or TRBD2 (5 bases each). CDR1 and CDR2 (germline): WSHSY, SAAADI. Trimming cost V 0 bases and J 4 bases, with 12 bases left between them. CDR3 size: 16 residues. The CDR3 nucleotides read TGCGCCAGCAGTGAGTCTTGGGCTGGGGGCACCGGGGAGCTGTTTTTT. Its protein is CASSESWAGGTGELFF.

The CDR3 nucleotides read TGCGCCAGCAGCACAACCCAAGAATTGCAGAGGGGACGGAAACTGTTTTTT. It encodes CASSTTQELQRGRKLFF. V gene TRBV4-1 combines with J gene TRBJ1-4, with D possibly matching TRBD1 (5 bases). CDR1 and CDR2 from the germline V gene are MGHRA and YSYEKL. The CDR3 sequence is 17 residues long. Trimming left V 5 bases short and J 11 bases short, with 27 bases between.

The chain couples TRBV6-5 to TRBJ2-7; D remains ambiguous. This CDR3 has 13 residues. Trimming removed 7 bases from V and 0 bases from J, with 10 bases in between. CDR1 and CDR2 (germline): MNHEY, SVGAGI. The CDR3 region is CASKDLNSYEQYF. CDR3 nucleotide sequence: TGTGCCAGCAAGGATCTTAACTCCTACGAGCAGTACTTC.

As concerns this clone: The sample contains more than one DNA sequence encoding this CDR3. The chain joins TRBV9 to TRBJ2-3, with D possibly being TRBD2 (6 bases). Germline CDR1 reads SGDLS; CDR2 reads YYNGEE. Trimming pared 0 bases from V and 0 bases from J, leaving 11 bases between. CDR3 length: 16 amino acids. CDR3 sequence: CASSVEGLASTDTQYF. CDR3 nucleotides: TGTGCCAGCAGCGTAGAGGGGCTAGCGAGCACAGATACGCAGTATTTT.

V gene TRBV4-1 combines with J gene TRBJ2-5, with unresolved D. This CDR3 comprises 13 residues. Trimming shortened V by 6 bases and J by 5 bases, and 13 bases separated the two germline ends. Germline V gene sequence: CDR1 MGHRA, CDR2 YSYEKL. CDR3 protein: CASSWAAQETQYF. DNA for the CDR3: TGCGCCAGCAGTTGGGCCGCCCAGGAGACCCAGTACTTC.

The chain joins TRBV7-3 to TRBJ2-7; D is undetermined. This CDR3 contains 15 residues. The ends were cut back, 4 bases at V and 5 bases at J, with 18 bases in the middle. CDR1 and CDR2 (germline): SGHTA, FQGTGA. CDR3 sequence (DNA): TGTGCCAGCAGCTCGGAACGGGCCTCATTGCACGAGCAGTACTTC. Protein sequence: CASSSERASLHEQYF.

The V gene is TRBV28, the J gene TRBJ1-1; 7 bases map to TRBD1. Losses at the gene ends were 6 bases for V and 10 bases for J; bases not matched to a gene: 17. Per germline, CDR1 MDHEN and CDR2 SYDVKM. This CDR3 region has 15 residues. This chain's CDR3 is CASSPEGAGMFVAFF. The CDR3 DNA reads as TGTGCCAGCAGCCCGGAGGGGGCAGGGATGTTTGTAGCTTTCTTT.

In its sample, this clone was seen once. This sequence joins TRBV5-1 and TRBJ2-3; the match to TRBD2 covers 10 bases. V was clipped by 2 bases and J by 4 bases; unmatched bases: 13. The V gene's germline CDR1 is SGHRS and CDR2 YFSETQ. This CDR3 contains 18 residues. CDR3 protein: CASSFTAPAGGPSDTQYF. The CDR3 nucleotides read TGCGCCAGCAGCTTTACGGCCCCAGCGGGAGGGCCGTCAGATACGCAGTATTTT.

This chain uses TRBV27 with TRBJ2-5, with D maybe TRBD2 (5 bases). Germline V gene sequence: CDR1 MNHEY, CDR2 SMNVEV (reference sequence). The CDR3 runs to 13 residues. Trimming pared 6 bases from V and 5 bases from J, leaving 13 bases between. CDR3 sequence: CASSSLRGETQYF. In nucleotides, the CDR3 is TGTGCCAGCAGCTCCCTACGCGGGGAGACCCAGTACTTC.

V and J are TRBV10-2 and TRBJ2-2; 12 bases map to TRBD2. Germline CDR1 reads WSHSY; CDR2 reads SAAADI. V lost 7 bases to trimming and J lost 6 bases; unmatched junction nucleotides: 9. This CDR3 is built from 16 residues. The CDR3 spells CASTMGLAGLSGELFF. The CDR3 nucleotides are TGCGCCAGCACCATGGGACTAGCGGGCCTTTCCGGGGAGCTGTTTTTT.

The gene calls are TRBV5-4 and TRBJ1-2; 7 nucleotides align to TRBD1. This CDR3 spans 15 amino acids. Germline assignment: CDR1 SGHNT and CDR2 YYREEE (reference sequence). V lost 3 bases, J lost 0 bases, and 5 bases stayed unmatched. DNA for the CDR3: TGTGCCAGCAGCTCGCCAGGGACAGCTAACTATGGCTACACCTTC. Translating it yields CASSSPGTANYGYTF.

The chain joins TRBV11-3 to TRBJ2-2; TRBD2 matches 9 bases. The CDR3 is made up of 14 amino acids. The V gene end was trimmed by 6 bases and the J gene end by 1 base; junction bases not matched to a gene: 0. Germline-derived CDR1 and CDR2 are SGHNT and YENEEA. The CDR3 nucleotides are TGTGCCAGCAGGACTAGCGGGAACACCGGGGAGCTGTTTTTT. It yields the protein CASRTSGNTGELFF.

This clone occurred a few times. Other nucleotide sequences in the sample specify the same CDR3. V usage is TRBV15 and J usage is TRBJ2-5; D is unresolved. This CDR3 has 12 residues. Trimming cost V 3 bases and J 1 base, with 3 bases left between them. Germline loops: CDR1 LNHNV, CDR2 YYDKDF (reference sequence). The CDR3 loop reads CATSRAQETQYF. DNA for the CDR3: TGTGCCACCAGCAGGGCCCAAGAGACCCAGTACTTC.

This chain links TRBV6-1 with TRBJ1-2; maybe TRBD1 (5 bases). From germline, CDR1 is MNHNS and CDR2 SASEGT. The CDR3 covers 13 residues. CDR3 loop: CARGIGGLYGYTF. CDR3 nucleotide sequence: TGTGCGAGAGGTATCGGGGGTCTCTATGGCTACACCTTC.

The J gene is TRBJ1-1, the V gene TRBV4-1, with D unresolved. Looked up from germline, CDR1 is MGHRA and CDR2 is YSYEKL. CDR3 length equals 15 residues. V shed 1 base and J shed 5 bases, with 14 bases lying between them. This CDR3 reads CASSQAQLQGTEAFF. For the CDR3, the DNA is TGCGCCAGCAGCCAAGCCCAGCTCCAAGGTACTGAAGCTTTCTTT.

CDR3 DNA sequence: TGCGCCAGCAGGGACGGGGCCGTCACAGATACGCAGTATTTT. Protein: CASRDGAVTDTQYF. The J gene is TRBJ2-3, the V gene TRBV10-1; the D gene could be TRBD1 or TRBD2 (5 bases each). The germline V gene encodes CDR1 WNHNN and CDR2 SYGVQD (reference sequence). This CDR3 region has 14 residues. The germline V and J ends were trimmed by 6 bases and 2 bases, with 12 bases remaining between them.

The J gene is TRBJ2-7, the V gene TRBV5-6, with a possible D match to TRBD1 (6 bases). Per the germline V gene, CDR1 is SGHDT and CDR2 is YYEEEE. This CDR3 comprises 13 residues. V was shortened by 0 bases and J by 5 bases, with 9 bases between the two germline ends. The CDR3, as DNA: TGTGCCAGCAGCTTGGGACAGGTGGACGAGCAGTACTTC. Residues: CASSLGQVDEQYF.

This clone has just one count. This rearrangement joins TRBV5-1 to TRBJ2-3; 11 bases map to TRBD1. J was trimmed by 5 bases and V by 4 bases; bases with no gene match: 6. The germline gives CDR1 SGHRS, CDR2 YFSETQ. CDR3 length: 15 amino acids. In DNA form, the CDR3 reads TGCGCCAGCAGCCCCGGGACAGGGGGAGGAGATACGCAGTATTTT. Its protein is CASSPGTGGGDTQYF.

The V call is TRBV19, the J call TRBJ2-2, with D possibly matching TRBD1 (6 bases). Deletions cut 10 bases from V and 6 bases from J, with 15 bases between. The CDR3 runs 13 residues. The V gene's germline CDR1 is LNHDA and CDR2 SQIVND (reference sequence). CDR3 amino acids: CATQGLFAGELFF. In nucleotides, the CDR3 is TGTGCCACGCAGGGGTTGTTTGCCGGGGAGCTGTTTTTT. The complete variable domain, with remaining parts taken from reference TRBV19 and TRBJ2-2, reads DGGITQSPKYLFRKEGQNVTLSCEQNLNHDAMYWYRQDPGQGLRLIYYSQIVNDFQKGDIAEGYSVSREKKESFPLTVTSAQKNPTAFYLCATQGLFAGELFFGEGSRLTVL.

The chain couples TRBV4-1 to TRBJ2-7; no clear D. The CDR3 sequence is 17 residues long. Trimming removed 4 bases from V and 6 bases from J, with 25 bases in between. Per the germline V gene, CDR1 is MGHRA and CDR2 is YSYEKL. The CDR3 nucleotides are TGCGCCAGCAGCCCATCAAAGCCGGGCTCTACGTCCCCCGAGCAGTACTTC. Its protein product is CASSPSKPGSTSPEQYF.

The rearrangement uses TRBV7-8 and TRBJ1-3; D not certain. CDR1 and CDR2 (germline): SGHVS, FQNEAQ. The CDR3 totals 16 residues. Trimming shortened V by 1 base and J by 1 base, and 11 bases separated the two germline ends. The chain's CDR3 is CASSLVSTGSGNTIYF. The DNA for the CDR3 is TGTGCCAGCAGCTTAGTCTCGACCGGTTCTGGAAACACCATATATTTT.

This clone turned up a few times. The genes are TRBV6-1 and TRBJ1-2; D is possibly TRBD1 (6 bases). The CDR3 loop spans 13 amino acids. Germline loops: CDR1 MNHNS, CDR2 SASEGT. V lost 3 bases to trimming and J lost 8 bases, with 13 bases between them. In nucleotides, the CDR3 is TGTGCCAGCAGTGACAACAGGGTTCGGGGCTACACCTTC. Translation gives CASSDNRVRGYTF.

This rearrangement joins TRBV11-3 to TRBJ2-7; 7 bases are shared with TRBD2. The V gene end was trimmed by 3 bases and the J gene end by 7 bases; junction bases not matched to a gene: 6. CDR1 and CDR2 (germline): SGHNT, YENEEA. There are 13 residues in the CDR3. The CDR3 DNA sequence: TGTGCCAGCAGCTTCCGGACTAGTCGGGAGCAGTACTTC. This codes for CASSFRTSREQYF. The full variable domain, with the rest looked up from reference TRBV11-3 and TRBJ2-7, is EAGVVQSPRYKIIEKKQPVAFWCNPISGHNTLYWYLQNLGQGPELLIRYENEEAVDDSQLPKDRFSAERLKGVDSTLKIQPAELGDSAVYLCASSFRTSREQYFGPGTRLTVT.

The chain is built from TRBV2 and TRBJ1-4, with D tentatively TRBD1 (5 bases). The CDR3 totals 13 residues. Germline CDR1 is SNHLY and CDR2 is FYNNEI. Trimming removed 11 bases from V and 2 bases from J, with 12 bases in between. The chain's CDR3 is CAARKGTNEKLFF. Written as DNA, the CDR3 is TGTGCCGCTAGGAAGGGGACTAATGAAAAACTGTTTTTT.